This T cell receptor (beta chain) was documented in a study of CD8 T cells in Susac syndrome. Between the trimmed V and J ends, which lost 1 base and 3 bases, there was a span of 9 bases. CDR1 is LGHDT and CDR2 is YNNKEL in the germline V gene (reference sequence). This CDR3 comprises 14 residues. Reverse transcription used about 0.5 to 1 ug RNA and random hexamers. TCR beta CDR3 was amplified by immunoSEQ covering 54 Vbeta and 13 Jbeta. TCRdb reanalysed the immunoSEQ multiplex PCR reads using MiXCR and keeps one entry per CDR3 protein. The sample has approximately 230,000 distinct CDR3 sequences, roughly 95% seen once; the top ten hold about 0.071%.

The rearrangement joins TRBV3-1 to TRBJ1-1; weak D call: TRBD1 (5 bases). Material for sequencing was CD4+ T cells from PBMCs. This clonotype was obtained from a human donor with multiple sclerosis. CDR3 loop: CASSQGWGDTEAFF. Written as DNA, the CDR3 is TGTGCCAGCAGCCAAGGTTGGGGGGACACTGAAGCTTTCTTT.